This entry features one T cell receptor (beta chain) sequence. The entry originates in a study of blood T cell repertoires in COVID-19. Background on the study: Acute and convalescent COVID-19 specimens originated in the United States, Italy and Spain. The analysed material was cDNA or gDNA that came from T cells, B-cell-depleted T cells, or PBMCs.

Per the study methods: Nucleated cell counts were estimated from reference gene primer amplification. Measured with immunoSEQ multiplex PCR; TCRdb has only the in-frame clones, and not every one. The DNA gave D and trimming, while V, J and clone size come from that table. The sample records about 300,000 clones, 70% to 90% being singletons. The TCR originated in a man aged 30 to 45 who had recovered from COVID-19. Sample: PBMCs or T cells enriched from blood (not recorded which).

CDR3 in amino acids: CASSQGKDRIYGYTF. For the CDR3, the DNA is TGCGCCAGCAGCCAAGGGAAGGACAGGATCTATGGCTACACCTTC. This chain links TRBV4-1 with TRBJ1-2, with 7 bases that match TRBD1. This CDR3 is built from 15 residues. The J segment lost 4 bases and the V segment lost 1 base, leaving 6 bases of the junction unmatched. CDR1 and CDR2 (germline): MGHRA, YSYEKL.